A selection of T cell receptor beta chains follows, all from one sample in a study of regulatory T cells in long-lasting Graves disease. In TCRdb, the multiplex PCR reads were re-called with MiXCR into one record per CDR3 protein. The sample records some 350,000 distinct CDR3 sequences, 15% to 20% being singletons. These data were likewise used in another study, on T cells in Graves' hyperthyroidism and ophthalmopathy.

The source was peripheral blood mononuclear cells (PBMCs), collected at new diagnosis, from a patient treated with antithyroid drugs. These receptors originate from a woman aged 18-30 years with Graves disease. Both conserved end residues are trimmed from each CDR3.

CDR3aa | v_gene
ASNGPGQGATGELF | TRBV9
ASSFPGQGEIGETQY | TRBV28
ASSPPNRPSTEAF | TRBV18
ASSEAGGGPWSPGGEQY | TRBV6-1
ASSLRTGGAYEQY | TRBV7-2
ASSHGASGVMSAF | TRBV4-2
ASSIKKNTEAF | TRBV19
SASRDFNFGPNTEAF | TRBV20-1
ASNNGRGSNYGYT | TRBV28
SVGGVGLAGANTDTQY | TRBV29-1
AISESDFGYT | TRBV10-3
ASSVATSGGRLLYEQY | TRBV5-1
ASRFKTGGADTQY | TRBV2
SARDRLTNNEQF | TRBV20-1
ASSLEAWDKF | TRBV7-9
AISSDNYGYT | TRBV10-3
AWSVLGGTEAF | TRBV30
ASSQDEVAGYT | TRBV4-2
ASSPLGQGRGETQY | TRBV18